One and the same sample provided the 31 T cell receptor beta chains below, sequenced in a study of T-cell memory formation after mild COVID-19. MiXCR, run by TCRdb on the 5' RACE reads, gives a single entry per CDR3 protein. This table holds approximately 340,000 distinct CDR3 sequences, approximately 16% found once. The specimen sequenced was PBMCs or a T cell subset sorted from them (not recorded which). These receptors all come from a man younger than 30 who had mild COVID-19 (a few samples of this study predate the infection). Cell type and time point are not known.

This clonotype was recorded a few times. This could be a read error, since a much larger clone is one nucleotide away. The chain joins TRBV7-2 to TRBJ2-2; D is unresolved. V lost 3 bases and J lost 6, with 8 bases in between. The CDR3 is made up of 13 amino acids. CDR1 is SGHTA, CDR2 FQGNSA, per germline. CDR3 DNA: TGTGCCAGCAGCTTCCTAAACCCCGGGGAGCTGTTTTTT. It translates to CASSFLNPGELFF.

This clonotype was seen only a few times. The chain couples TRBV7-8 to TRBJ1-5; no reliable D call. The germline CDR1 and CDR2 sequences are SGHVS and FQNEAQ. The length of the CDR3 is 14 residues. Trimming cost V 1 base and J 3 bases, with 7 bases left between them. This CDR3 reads CASSLGAYNQPQHF. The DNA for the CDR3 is TGTGCCAGCAGCTTAGGAGCGTACAATCAGCCCCAGCATTTT.

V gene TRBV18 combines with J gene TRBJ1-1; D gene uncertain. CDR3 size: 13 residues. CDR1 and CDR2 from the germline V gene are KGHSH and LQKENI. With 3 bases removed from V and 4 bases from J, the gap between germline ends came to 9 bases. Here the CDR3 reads CASSPEAGTEAFF. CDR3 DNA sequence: TGTGCCAGCTCACCTGAGGCGGGCACTGAAGCTTTCTTT.

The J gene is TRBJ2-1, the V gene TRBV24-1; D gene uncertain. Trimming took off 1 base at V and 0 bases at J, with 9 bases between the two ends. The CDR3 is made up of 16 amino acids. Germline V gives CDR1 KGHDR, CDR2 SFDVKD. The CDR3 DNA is TGTGCCACCAGTGATTTCTCCCCGATCTCCTACAATGAGCAGTTCTTC. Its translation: CATSDFSPISYNEQFF.

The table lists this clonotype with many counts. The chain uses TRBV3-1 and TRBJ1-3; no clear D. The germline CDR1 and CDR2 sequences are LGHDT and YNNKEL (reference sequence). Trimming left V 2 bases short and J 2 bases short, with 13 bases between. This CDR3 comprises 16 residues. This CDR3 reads CASSQPLFEAGNTIYF. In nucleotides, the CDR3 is TGTGCCAGCAGCCAACCCCTCTTTGAGGCTGGAAACACCATATATTTT.

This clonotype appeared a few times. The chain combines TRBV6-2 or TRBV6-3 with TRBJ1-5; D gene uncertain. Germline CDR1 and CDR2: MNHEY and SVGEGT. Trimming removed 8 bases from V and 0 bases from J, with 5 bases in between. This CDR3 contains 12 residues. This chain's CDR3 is CASAYSNQPQHF. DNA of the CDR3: TGTGCCAGCGCCTATAGCAATCAGCCCCAGCATTTT.

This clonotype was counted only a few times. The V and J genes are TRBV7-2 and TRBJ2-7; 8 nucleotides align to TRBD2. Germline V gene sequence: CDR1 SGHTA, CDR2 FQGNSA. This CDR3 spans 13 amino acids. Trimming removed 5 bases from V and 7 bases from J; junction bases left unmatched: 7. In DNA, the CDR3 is TGTGCCAGCAGCCGAGGCGGCGGGGGGGAGCAGTACTTC. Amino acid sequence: CASSRGGGGEQYF.

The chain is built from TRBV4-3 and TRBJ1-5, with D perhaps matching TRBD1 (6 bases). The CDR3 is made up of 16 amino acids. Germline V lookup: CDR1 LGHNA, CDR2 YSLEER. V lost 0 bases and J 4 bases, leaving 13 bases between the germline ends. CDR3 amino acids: CASSQDLGGGNQPQHF. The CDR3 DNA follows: TGCGCCAGCAGCCAAGATCTAGGGGGAGGGAATCAGCCCCAGCATTTT.

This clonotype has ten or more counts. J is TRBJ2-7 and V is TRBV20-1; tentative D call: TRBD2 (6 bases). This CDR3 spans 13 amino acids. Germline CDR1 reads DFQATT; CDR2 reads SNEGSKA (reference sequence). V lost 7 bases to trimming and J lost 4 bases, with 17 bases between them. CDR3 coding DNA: TGCAGTGTGAGAGGCGGGGATCTATACGAGCAGTACTTC. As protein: CSVRGGDLYEQYF.

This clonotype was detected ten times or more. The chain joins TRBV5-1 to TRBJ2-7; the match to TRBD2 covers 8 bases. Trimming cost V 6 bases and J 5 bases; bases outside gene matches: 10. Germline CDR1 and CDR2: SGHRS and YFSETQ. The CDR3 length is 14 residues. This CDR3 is CASNPRGGDHEQYF. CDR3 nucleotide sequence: TGCGCCAGCAACCCTCGGGGGGGGGACCACGAGCAGTACTTC.

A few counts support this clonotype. The CDR3 loop reads CASSLGREAFF. The CDR3 nucleotides are TGTGCCAGCAGTTTAGGTCGTGAGGCTTTCTTT. The V and J genes are TRBV27 and TRBJ1-1; D gene unclear. In germline, CDR1 is MNHEY, CDR2 SMNVEV (reference sequence). The CDR3 is 11 residues long. The ends were cut back, 2 bases at V and 11 bases at J, with 9 bases in the middle.

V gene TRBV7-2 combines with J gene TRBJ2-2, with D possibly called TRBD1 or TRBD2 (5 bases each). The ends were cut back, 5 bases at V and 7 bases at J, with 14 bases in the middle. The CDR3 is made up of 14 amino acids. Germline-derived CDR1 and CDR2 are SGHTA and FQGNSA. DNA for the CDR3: TGTGCCAGCAGCCGCGACGGGGCGGGCGGGGAGCTGTTTTTT. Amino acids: CASSRDGAGGELFF.

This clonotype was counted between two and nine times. This CDR3 is CASSQSGGHGYTF. CDR3 DNA sequence: TGTGCCAGCAGCCAATCGGGAGGCCATGGCTACACCTTC. This rearrangement joins TRBV4-2 to TRBJ1-2; D is unresolved. V lost 2 bases and J lost 6, with 10 bases in between. Germline V gives CDR1 LGHNA, CDR2 YNFKEQ. The length of the CDR3 is 13 residues.

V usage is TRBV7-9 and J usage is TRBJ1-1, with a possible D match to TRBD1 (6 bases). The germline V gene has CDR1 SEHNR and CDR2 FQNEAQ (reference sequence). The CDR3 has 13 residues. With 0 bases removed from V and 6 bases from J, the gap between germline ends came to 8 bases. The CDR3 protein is CASSLAYRAEAFF. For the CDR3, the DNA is TGTGCCAGCAGCTTAGCCTACAGGGCTGAAGCTTTCTTT.

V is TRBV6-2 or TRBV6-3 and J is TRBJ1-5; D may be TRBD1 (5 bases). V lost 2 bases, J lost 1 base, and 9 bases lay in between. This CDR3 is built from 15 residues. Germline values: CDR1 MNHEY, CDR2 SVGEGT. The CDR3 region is CASSYAGGSNQPQHF. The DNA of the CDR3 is TGTGCCAGCAGTTACGCCGGGGGAAGCAATCAGCCCCAGCATTTT.

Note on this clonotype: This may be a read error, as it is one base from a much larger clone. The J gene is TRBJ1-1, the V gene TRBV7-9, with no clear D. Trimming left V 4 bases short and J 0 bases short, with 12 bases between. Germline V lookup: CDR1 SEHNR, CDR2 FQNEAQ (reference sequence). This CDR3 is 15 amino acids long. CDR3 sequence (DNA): TGTGCCAGCAGCTCAGGCCTAGATGTGAACACTGAAGCTTTCTTT. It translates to CASSSGLDVNTEAFF.

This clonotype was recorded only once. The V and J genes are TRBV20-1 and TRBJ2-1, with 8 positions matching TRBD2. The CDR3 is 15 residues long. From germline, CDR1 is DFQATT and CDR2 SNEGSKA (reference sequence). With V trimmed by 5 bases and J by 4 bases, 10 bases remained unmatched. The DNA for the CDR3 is TGCAGTGCTCAACCCGTTAGCGGGGTTTACAATGAGCAGTTCTTC. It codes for CSAQPVSGVYNEQFF.

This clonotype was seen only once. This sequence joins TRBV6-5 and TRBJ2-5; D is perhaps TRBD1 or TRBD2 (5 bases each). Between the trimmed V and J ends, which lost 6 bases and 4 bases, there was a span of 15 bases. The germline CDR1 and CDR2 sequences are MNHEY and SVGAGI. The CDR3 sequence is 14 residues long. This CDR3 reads CASSPGYGGETQYF. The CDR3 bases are TGTGCCAGCAGCCCCGGGTATGGGGGAGAGACCCAGTACTTC.

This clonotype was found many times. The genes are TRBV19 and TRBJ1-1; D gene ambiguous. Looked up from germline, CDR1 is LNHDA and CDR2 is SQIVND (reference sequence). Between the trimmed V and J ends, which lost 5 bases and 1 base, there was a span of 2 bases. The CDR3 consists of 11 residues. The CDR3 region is CASSPNTEAFF. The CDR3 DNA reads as TGTGCCAGTAGTCCGAACACTGAAGCTTTCTTT.

CDR3 nucleotides: TGCAGCGTGGGACTAGCGGAAGAGACCCAGTACTTC. Protein: CSVGLAEETQYF. J is TRBJ2-5 and V is TRBV29-1; 11 bases are a match to TRBD2. Germline CDR1 SQVTM, CDR2 ANQGSEA. This CDR3 has 12 amino acids. Trimming removed 6 bases from V and 3 bases from J; junction bases left unmatched: 0.

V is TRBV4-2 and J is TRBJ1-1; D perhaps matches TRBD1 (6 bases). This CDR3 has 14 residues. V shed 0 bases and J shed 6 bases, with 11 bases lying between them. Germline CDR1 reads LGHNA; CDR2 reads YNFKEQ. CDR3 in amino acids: CASSQDNRVPEAFF. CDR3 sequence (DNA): TGTGCCAGCAGCCAAGATAACAGGGTGCCTGAAGCTTTCTTT.

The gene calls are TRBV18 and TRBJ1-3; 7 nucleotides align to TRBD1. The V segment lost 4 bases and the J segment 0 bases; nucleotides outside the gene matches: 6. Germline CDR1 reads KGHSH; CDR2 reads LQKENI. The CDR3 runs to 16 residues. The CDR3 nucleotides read TGTGCCAGCTCACGCCAGGACAGGCTCTCTGGAAACACCATATATTTT. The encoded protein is CASSRQDRLSGNTIYF. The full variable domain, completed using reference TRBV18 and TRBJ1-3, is NAGVMQNPRHLVRRRGQEARLRCSPMKGHSHVYWYRQLPEEGLKFMVYLQKENIIDESGMPKERFSAEFPKEGPSILRIQQVVRGDSAAYFCASSRQDRLSGNTIYFGEGSWLTVV.

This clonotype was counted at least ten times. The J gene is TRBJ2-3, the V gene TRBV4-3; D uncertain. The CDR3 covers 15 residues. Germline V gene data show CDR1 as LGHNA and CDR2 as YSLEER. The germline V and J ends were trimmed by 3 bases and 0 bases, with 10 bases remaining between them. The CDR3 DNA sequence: TGCGCCAGCAGCCAGCGACCCACGAGCACAGATACGCAGTATTTT. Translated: CASSQRPTSTDTQYF.

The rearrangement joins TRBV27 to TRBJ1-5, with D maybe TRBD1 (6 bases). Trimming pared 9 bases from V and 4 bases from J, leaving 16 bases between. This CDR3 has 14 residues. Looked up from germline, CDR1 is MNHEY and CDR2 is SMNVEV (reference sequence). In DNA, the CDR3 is TGTGCCAGTAGACCAGGGGTGCGAAATCAGCCCCAGCATTTT. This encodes CASRPGVRNQPQHF.

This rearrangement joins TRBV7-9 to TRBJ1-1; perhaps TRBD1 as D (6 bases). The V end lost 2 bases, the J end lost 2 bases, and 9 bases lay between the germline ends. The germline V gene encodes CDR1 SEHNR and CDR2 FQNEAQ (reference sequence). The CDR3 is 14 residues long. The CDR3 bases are TGTGCCAGCAGCTTACTGGGGGCAAACACTGAAGCTTTCTTT. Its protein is CASSLLGANTEAFF.

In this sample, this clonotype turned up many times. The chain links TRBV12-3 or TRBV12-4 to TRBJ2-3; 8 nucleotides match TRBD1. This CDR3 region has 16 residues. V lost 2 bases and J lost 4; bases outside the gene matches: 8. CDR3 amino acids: CASSLWGAGGADTQYF. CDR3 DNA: TGTGCCAGCAGTTTATGGGGTGCAGGGGGCGCAGATACGCAGTATTTT.

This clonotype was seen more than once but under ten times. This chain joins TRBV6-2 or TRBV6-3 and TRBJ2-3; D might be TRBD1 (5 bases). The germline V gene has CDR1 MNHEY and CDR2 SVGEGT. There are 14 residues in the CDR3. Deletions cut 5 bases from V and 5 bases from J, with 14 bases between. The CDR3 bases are TGTGCCAGCAGTCCGGAAGCTAGGGGAGATACGCAGTATTTT. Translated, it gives CASSPEARGDTQYF.

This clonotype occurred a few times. DNA of the CDR3: TGTGCCAGCAGTTTAGGACAGCTATCCTATAATTCACCCCTCCACTTT. Protein sequence: CASSLGQLSYNSPLHF. The V gene is TRBV12-3 or TRBV12-4, the J gene TRBJ1-6, with TRBD1 as a possible D gene (5 bases). V was pared by 1 base and J by 1 base, with 8 bases between. The CDR3 loop spans 16 amino acids.

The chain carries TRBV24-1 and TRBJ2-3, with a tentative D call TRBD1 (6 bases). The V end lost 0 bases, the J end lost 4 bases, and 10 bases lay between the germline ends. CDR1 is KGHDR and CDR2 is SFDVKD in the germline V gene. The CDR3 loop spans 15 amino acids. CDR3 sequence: CATSDLTQGADTQYF. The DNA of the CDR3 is TGTGCCACCAGTGATTTGACACAGGGTGCAGATACGCAGTATTTT.

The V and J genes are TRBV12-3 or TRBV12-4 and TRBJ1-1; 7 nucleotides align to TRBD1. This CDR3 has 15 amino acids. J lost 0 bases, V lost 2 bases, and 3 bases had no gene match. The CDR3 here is CASSLYRGMNTEAFF. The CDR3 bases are TGTGCCAGCAGTTTATACAGGGGTATGAACACTGAAGCTTTCTTT.

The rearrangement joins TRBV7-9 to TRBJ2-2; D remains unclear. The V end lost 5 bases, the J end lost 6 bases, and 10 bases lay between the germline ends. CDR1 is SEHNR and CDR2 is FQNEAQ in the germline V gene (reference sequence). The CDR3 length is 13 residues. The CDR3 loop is CASSRAGPGELFF. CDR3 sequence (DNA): TGTGCCAGCAGCCGAGCCGGCCCCGGGGAGCTGTTTTTT.